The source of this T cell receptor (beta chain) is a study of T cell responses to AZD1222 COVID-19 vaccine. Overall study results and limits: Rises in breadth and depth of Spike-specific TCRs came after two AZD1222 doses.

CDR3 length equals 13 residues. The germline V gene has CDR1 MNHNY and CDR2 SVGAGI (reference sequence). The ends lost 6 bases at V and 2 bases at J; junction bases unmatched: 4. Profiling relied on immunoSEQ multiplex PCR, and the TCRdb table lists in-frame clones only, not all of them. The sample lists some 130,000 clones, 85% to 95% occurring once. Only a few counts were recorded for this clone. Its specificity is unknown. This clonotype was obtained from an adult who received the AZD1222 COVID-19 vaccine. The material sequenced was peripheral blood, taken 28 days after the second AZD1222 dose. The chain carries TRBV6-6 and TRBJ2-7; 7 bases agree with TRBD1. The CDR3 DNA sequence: TGTGCCAGCAGGGTGGACAGGACCTACGAGCAGTACTTC. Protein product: CASRVDRTYEQYF.